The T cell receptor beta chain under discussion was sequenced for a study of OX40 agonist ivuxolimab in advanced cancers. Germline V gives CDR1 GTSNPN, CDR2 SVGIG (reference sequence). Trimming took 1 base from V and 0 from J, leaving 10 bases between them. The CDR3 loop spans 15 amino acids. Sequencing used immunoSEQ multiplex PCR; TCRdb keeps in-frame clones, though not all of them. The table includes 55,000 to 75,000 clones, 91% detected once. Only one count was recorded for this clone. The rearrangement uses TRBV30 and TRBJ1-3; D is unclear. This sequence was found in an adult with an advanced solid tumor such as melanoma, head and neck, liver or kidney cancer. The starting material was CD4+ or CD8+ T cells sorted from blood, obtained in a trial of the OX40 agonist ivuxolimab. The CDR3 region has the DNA TGTGCCTGGAGTGGGCTGGGCCTCTCTGGAAACACCATATATTTT. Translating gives CAWSGLGLSGNTIYF. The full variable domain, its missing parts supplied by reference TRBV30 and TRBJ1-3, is SQTIHQWPATLVQPVGSPLSLECTVEGTSNPNLYWYRQAAGRGLQLLFYSVGIGQISSEVPQNLSASRPQDRQFILSSKKLLLSDSGFYLCAWSGLGLSGNTIYFGEGSWLTVV.